The 25 T cell receptor beta chains listed next were all sequenced from one sample in a study of blood T cell repertoires in COVID-19. This table comes from immunoSEQ multiplex PCR, and its TCRdb copy is limited to in-frame clones, with some not included. The sample has more than 400,000 clones; approximately 90% are singletons. The sequenced material came from PBMCs or T cells enriched from blood (not recorded which). The receptors were gathered from a woman aged 18-30 years who had recovered from COVID-19.

The rearrangement links TRBV24-1 to TRBJ2-1, with 11 bases matching TRBD2. The germline V gene encodes CDR1 KGHDR and CDR2 SFDVKD. Losses at the gene ends were 5 bases for V and 3 bases for J; bases not matched to a gene: 8. This CDR3 contains 17 residues. This chain's CDR3 is CATSGSRTSGFYNEQFF. The CDR3 region has the DNA TGTGCCACCAGTGGGTCGAGGACTAGCGGGTTCTACAATGAGCAGTTCTTC.

In DNA form, the CDR3 reads TGCGCCAGCAGCTTGGAAAGGGGAACTAACTATGGCTACACCTTC. It translates to CASSLERGTNYGYTF. This sequence joins TRBV5-1 and TRBJ1-2, with D tentatively TRBD1 (5 bases). The CDR3 totals 15 residues. CDR1 and CDR2 from the germline V gene are SGHRS and YFSETQ. V lost 0 bases, J lost 0 bases, and 9 bases lay in between.

The J gene is TRBJ1-2, the V gene TRBV7-9, with D tentatively TRBD1 (6 bases). Trimming took off 0 bases at V and 8 bases at J, with 13 bases between the two ends. CDR1 is SEHNR, CDR2 FQNEAQ, per germline (reference sequence). This CDR3 spans 14 amino acids. CDR3 sequence: CASSLALGARGYTF. CDR3 coding DNA: TGTGCCAGCAGCTTAGCGCTGGGGGCGCGAGGCTACACCTTC.

The V and J genes are TRBV19 and TRBJ1-5, with a possible D match to TRBD1 (5 bases). CDR1 is LNHDA and CDR2 is SQIVND in the germline V gene (reference sequence). This CDR3 has 12 residues. Trimming took off 3 bases at V and 10 bases at J, with 10 bases between the two ends. The CDR3 DNA sequence: TGTGCCAGTAGTATTCGCGACAGCCCCCAGCATTTT. It codes for CASSIRDSPQHF.

This chain links TRBV21-1 with TRBJ2-1; the table calls TRBD2, which could not be checked here. TRBV21-1 is a pseudogene segment. The CDR3 totals 14 residues. CDR3 amino acids: CASTRRGSYNEQFF. Here the CDR3 DNA reads TGTGCCAGCACCCGGAGGGGCTCCTACAATGAGCAGTTCTTC.

The chain is built from TRBV27 and TRBJ1-1; unclear D gene. The CDR3 has 16 amino acids. Germline lookup yields CDR1 MNHEY and CDR2 SMNVEV (reference sequence). Deletions cut 4 bases from V and 2 bases from J, with 17 bases between. This CDR3 is CASSSSPNPKNTEAFF. The CDR3 nucleotides are TGTGCCAGCAGTTCTAGTCCTAACCCTAAAAACACTGAAGCTTTCTTT.

The chain joins TRBV2 to TRBJ1-2; TRBD1 might be the D (6 bases). The CDR3 extends over 15 amino acids. Between the trimmed V and J ends, which lost 0 bases and 6 bases, there was a span of 14 bases. Germline CDR1 SNHLY, CDR2 FYNNEI. CDR3 region: CASSEAGGGINGYTF. The CDR3, as DNA: TGTGCCAGCAGTGAAGCAGGTGGGGGCATTAATGGCTACACCTTC. Full variable domain (rest looked up from reference TRBV2 and TRBJ1-2): EPEVTQTPSHQVTQMGQEVILRCVPISNHLYFYWYRQILGQKVEFLVSFYNNEISEKSEIFDDQFSVERPDGSNFTLKIRSTKLEDSAMYFCASSEAGGGINGYTFGSGTRLTVV.

The chain recombines TRBV9 with TRBJ1-1; no clear D. The germline V and J ends were trimmed by 3 bases and 1 base, with 19 bases remaining between them. The CDR3 is made up of 17 amino acids. Germline V gene sequence: CDR1 SGDLS, CDR2 YYNGEE. CDR3 DNA sequence: TGTGCCAGCAGCGCTCTTTTGGGCAGGTCTACGAACACTGAAGCTTTCTTT. It yields the protein CASSALLGRSTNTEAFF.

CDR3 DNA: TGTGCCAGTAGTCAGACACCCCGGGACAGGGAGTATGGCTACACCTTC. Protein sequence: CASSQTPRDREYGYTF. The chain employs TRBV19 and TRBJ1-2, with 9 nucleotides matching TRBD1. The CDR3 length is 16 residues. Germline V gene sequence: CDR1 LNHDA, CDR2 SQIVND (reference sequence). The junction had 12 bases not matched to a gene; V was cut back by 5 bases and J by 5 bases.

V usage is TRBV2 and J usage is TRBJ1-5; 8 nucleotides agree with TRBD1. The CDR3 covers 16 residues. Germline-derived CDR1 and CDR2 are SNHLY and FYNNEI. The ends lost 5 bases at V and 1 base at J; junction bases unmatched: 7. The CDR3 DNA reads as TGTGCCAGCAGTCACAGGGGGGATTCGAGCAATCAGCCCCAGCATTTT. Translated: CASSHRGDSSNQPQHF.

In DNA, the CDR3 is TGTGCCAGCAGTACCACAAGCTCTGGAAACACCATATATTTT. As protein: CASSTTSSGNTIYF. The V call is TRBV6-5, the J call TRBJ1-3, with D uncertain. The germline V gene has CDR1 MNHEY and CDR2 SVGAGI. The CDR3 is made up of 14 amino acids. Trimming left V 5 bases short and J 0 bases short, with 8 bases between.

The chain carries TRBV5-6 and TRBJ1-1, with D unclear. The CDR3 length is 12 residues. Trimming removed 2 bases from V and 7 bases from J, with 9 bases in between. CDR1 is SGHDT and CDR2 is YYEEEE in the germline V gene. The CDR3 region is CASSFLRVEAFF. Written as DNA, the CDR3 is TGTGCCAGCAGCTTCTTGCGAGTTGAAGCTTTCTTT.

The rearrangement uses TRBV3-1 (or the pseudogene TRBV3-2) and TRBJ1-1, with D possibly TRBD1 on 6 matching bases. V lost 6 bases, J lost 1 base, and 9 bases lay in between. The germline V gene encodes CDR1 LGHDT and CDR2 YNNKEL (reference sequence). This CDR3 contains 13 residues. CDR3 loop: CASRGTQNTEAFF. In nucleotides, the CDR3 is TGTGCCAGCAGAGGGACACAGAACACTGAAGCTTTCTTT.

Only a few counts were recorded for this clone. The CDR3 reads CASSLRREGEAFF. DNA of the CDR3: TGTGCCAGCAGCTTGCGCAGGGAAGGTGAAGCTTTCTTT. The chain combines TRBV7-2 with TRBJ1-1, with D possibly TRBD1 on 5 matching bases. V lost 3 bases and J 7 bases, leaving 12 bases between the germline ends. In germline, CDR1 is SGHTA, CDR2 FQGNSA. This CDR3 contains 13 residues.

The CDR3 nucleotides are TGTGCCAGCAGCGGACTCGCCTACGAGCAGTACTTC. It translates to CASSGLAYEQYF. The chain employs TRBV13 and TRBJ2-7; perhaps TRBD2 as D (5 bases). The V end was cut by 5 bases, the J end by 2 bases, with 7 bases between. CDR3 length equals 12 residues. Germline V gives CDR1 PRHDT, CDR2 FYEKMQ (reference sequence).

The gene calls are TRBV6-1 and TRBJ2-7; tentative D call: TRBD2 (6 bases). In germline, CDR1 is MNHNS, CDR2 SASEGT. The CDR3 sequence is 14 residues long. The germline V and J ends were trimmed by 3 bases and 4 bases, with 13 bases remaining between them. CDR3 DNA: TGTGCCAGCAGTGAGGGTCCGGGAGCTTACGAGCAGTACTTC. Residues: CASSEGPGAYEQYF.

This clone came up once. The rearrangement uses TRBV5-1 and TRBJ2-5; tentatively, D is TRBD2 (5 bases). With 3 bases removed from V and 2 bases from J, the gap between germline ends came to 17 bases. Looked up from germline, CDR1 is SGHRS and CDR2 is YFSETQ. CDR3 length equals 16 residues. The chain's CDR3 is CASSSTADTLQETQYF. The CDR3 DNA reads as TGCGCCAGCAGCTCCACAGCGGATACACTTCAAGAGACCCAGTACTTC. Using reference TRBV5-1 and TRBJ2-5 for the parts outside the CDR3, the full variable domain is KAGVTQTPRYLIKTRGQQVTLSCSPISGHRSVSWYQQTPGQGLQFLFEYFSETQRNKGNFPGRFSGRQFSNSRSEMNVSTLELGDSALYLCASSSTADTLQETQYFGPGTRLLVL.

The sample holds one count of this clone. This chain connects TRBV6-5 to TRBJ1-2; maybe TRBD1 (6 bases). V dropped 6 bases and J dropped 4 bases, with 12 bases sitting between them. The CDR3 sequence is 13 residues long. Germline-derived CDR1 and CDR2 are MNHEY and SVGAGI. The CDR3 DNA reads TGTGCCAGCAGGCGACAGGCACCCTATGGCTACACCTTC. Amino acid sequence: CASRRQAPYGYTF.

In its sample, this clone was seen many times. V and J are TRBV28 and TRBJ1-2; 7 nucleotides line up with TRBD1. After removal of 8 bases from V and 7 bases from J, the junction contained 13 bases not matched to a gene. The CDR3 has 14 residues. The germline gives CDR1 MDHEN, CDR2 SYDVKM. Here the CDR3 reads CASFPGQAASGYTF. Written as DNA, the CDR3 is TGTGCCAGCTTCCCCGGACAGGCGGCATCTGGCTACACCTTC.

V usage is TRBV5-5 and J usage is TRBJ1-2; TRBD1 matches at 10 bases. Per the germline V gene, CDR1 is SGHKS and CDR2 is YYEKEE (reference sequence). V was clipped by 4 bases and J by 8 bases; unmatched bases: 11. This CDR3 is 15 amino acids long. CDR3 protein: CASSLLGTGEKGYTF. For the CDR3, the DNA is TGTGCCAGCAGCCTTCTCGGGACAGGGGAAAAAGGCTACACCTTC.

CDR3 nucleotide sequence: TGTGCCAGCAGCTTGTTTATGGGGCGAGGAAACACCATATATTTT. This encodes CASSLFMGRGNTIYF. The chain employs TRBV5-5 and TRBJ1-3; D possibly corresponds to TRBD1 (5 bases). V shed 1 base and J shed 4 bases, with 12 bases lying between them. The CDR3 is 15 amino acids. Looked up from germline, CDR1 is SGHKS and CDR2 is YYEKEE (reference sequence).

The chain joins TRBV30 to TRBJ2-3, with 10 positions matching TRBD2. The CDR3 runs to 15 residues. CDR1 GTSNPN and CDR2 SVGIG come from the germline V gene (reference sequence). Germline trimming cut 0 bases from V and 6 bases from J; bases unmatched to any gene: 6. CDR3 region: CAWSVRGSGGDTQYF. CDR3 coding DNA: TGTGCCTGGAGTGTACGTGGTAGCGGGGGGGATACGCAGTATTTT.

J is TRBJ2-7 and V is TRBV5-8; 8 bases line up with TRBD2. The germline V gene has CDR1 SGHTS and CDR2 YDEGEE. J gave up 3 bases and V 4 bases, and 15 bases lay outside the gene matches. The CDR3 runs to 17 residues. The CDR3 DNA is TGTGCCAGCAGCCCCGGGAGGGGGACGGGGAAACGCTACGAGCAGTACTTC. Encoded protein: CASSPGRGTGKRYEQYF. The whole variable domain, filled in from reference TRBV5-8 and TRBJ2-7, reads EAGVTQSPTHLIKTRGQQATLRCSPISGHTSVYWYQQALGLGLQFLLWYDEGEERNRGNFPPRFSGRQFPNYSSELNVNALELEDSALYLCASSPGRGTGKRYEQYFGPGTRLTVT.

J is TRBJ2-5 and V is TRBV30; 9 bases match TRBD1. The CDR3 runs to 15 residues. Trimming took 5 bases from V and 5 from J; bases not matched to a gene: 12. Germline V gene sequence: CDR1 GTSNPN, CDR2 SVGIG (reference sequence). The CDR3 DNA is TGTGCCTGGGGGGCCGGGACAGGGATAGGGGAGACCCAGTACTTC. Amino acid sequence: CAWGAGTGIGETQYF.

The rearrangement uses TRBV19 and TRBJ1-1; D may be TRBD1 (6 bases). The germline V gene has CDR1 LNHDA and CDR2 SQIVND (reference sequence). V lost 7 bases and J lost 0, with 15 bases in between. The CDR3 is made up of 15 amino acids. This CDR3 reads CASTVGQSLNTEAFF. The CDR3 DNA follows: TGTGCCAGTACCGTCGGACAGTCTTTGAACACTGAAGCTTTCTTT.